The sequence of this T cell receptor (beta chain) was determined in a study of identical twins. MiXCR, run by TCRdb on the 5' RACE reads, gives a single entry per CDR3 protein. The data show about 1.7 million distinct CDR3 sequences, more than 30% seen once. The V end lost 4 bases, the J end lost 2 bases, and 9 bases lay between the germline ends. Germline-derived CDR1 and CDR2 are MDHEN and SYDVKM. The CDR3 is 14 amino acids. The rearrangement joins TRBV28 to TRBJ1-5; maybe TRBD1 (5 bases). The sample taken for sequencing was cord blood. The sequence was obtained from a newborn girl in good health. The CDR3 nucleotides read TGTGCCAGCAGTTCAGGGAAGGGCAATCAGCCCCAGCATTTT. Translation gives CASSSGKGNQPQHF.